This is a list of T cell receptor beta chains from one sample in a study of cytomegalovirus exposure and HLA in healthy donors. The data were produced by immunoSEQ multiplex PCR, yet TCRdb's version contains in-frame clones alone and is incomplete. In the table there are approximately 170,000 clones, roughly 85% of which are singletons. Sequencing input: PBMCs. The receptors originated from a man aged 18 to 30 in good health and CMV-seropositive. Each CDR3 is given with its conserved first and last residue. D genes are given only for firm matches. Where a row states a size, it is once, few, many or the class of an expanded clone; other rows omit it.

CDR3aa	CDR3nt	d_gene	abundance	v_gene	len	j_gene
CASSLVIDYRTGELFF	TGTGCCAGCAGCTTAGTCATAGACTACCGCACCGGGGAGCTGTTTTTT	-	once	TRBV7-8	16	TRBJ2-2
CASTLFRGAEAFF	TGTGCCAGCACCCTATTCAGGGGAGCTGAAGCTTTCTTT	-	-	TRBV28	13	TRBJ1-1
CASSLWGTSGRAGEQYF	TGTGCCAGCAGTTTATGGGGGACTAGCGGGAGGGCAGGAGAGCAGTACTTC	TRBD2	-	TRBV28	17	TRBJ2-7
CSVETGIGDQPQHF	TGCAGCGTTGAAACAGGGATTGGGGATCAGCCCCAGCATTTT	-	-	TRBV29-1	14	TRBJ1-5
CASSVGQQETQYF	TGTGCCAGCAGCGTGGGACAGCAAGAGACCCAGTACTTC	TRBD1	-	TRBV5-4	13	TRBJ2-5
CASSLGRPDRPHEQYF	TGTGCCAGCAGTTTAGGGAGACCGGACAGGCCCCACGAGCAGTACTTC	TRBD1	-	TRBV28	16	TRBJ2-7
CASSEDKAEQYF	TGTGCCAGCAGCGAGGACAAGGCCGAGCAGTACTTC	-	-	TRBV7-8	12	TRBJ2-7
CASSRVSYEQYF	TGTGCCAGCAGCCGGGTCTCCTACGAGCAGTACTTC	-	-	TRBV25-1	12	TRBJ2-7
CASSEFLSSGQGTYEQYF	TGTGCCAGCAGTGAATTCTTAAGTTCGGGACAGGGCACCTACGAGCAGTACTTC	TRBD1	-	TRBV6-1	18	TRBJ2-7
CASSLFGRAGGAYNEQFF	TGTGCCAGCAGCTTATTTGGGAGAGCCGGGGGGGCCTACAATGAGCAGTTCTTC	TRBD2	-	TRBV11-2	18	TRBJ2-1
CAWNLPGTGTVYEQYF	TGTGCCTGGAATCTACCCGGGACAGGGACTGTCTACGAGCAGTACTTC	TRBD1	-	TRBV30	16	TRBJ2-7
CASSRGRAGHGETQYF	TGTGCCAGCAGTAGAGGGAGGGCTGGACATGGAGAGACCCAGTACTTC	TRBD2	once	TRBV6-6	16	TRBJ2-5
CASRRGLVNNEQFF	TGTGCCAGCCGCAGGGGACTAGTAAACAATGAGCAGTTCTTC	TRBD2	-	TRBV7-2	14	TRBJ2-1
CASSGDSTFSYEQYF	TGCGCCAGCAGTGGGGACAGCACCTTCTCCTACGAGCAGTACTTC	TRBD1	-	TRBV10-2	15	TRBJ2-7
CASSQVGQNMNTEAFF	TGCGCCAGCAGCCAAGTGGGACAGAACATGAACACTGAAGCTTTCTTT	TRBD1	few	TRBV4-1	16	TRBJ1-1
CASSRYQGINEKLFF	TGTGCCAGCAGTCGATACCAGGGGATCAATGAAAAACTGTTTTTT	-	-	TRBV6-5	15	TRBJ1-4
CASSLTGGVQPQHF	TGTGCCAGCAGCCTTACAGGGGGCGTTCAGCCCCAGCATTTT	TRBD1	few	TRBV7-9	14	TRBJ1-5
CASSNPGLELSGANVLTF	TGTGCCAGCAGCAACCCGGGACTGGAACTCTCTGGGGCCAACGTCCTGACTTTC	-	-	TRBV7-9	18	TRBJ2-6
CASSGERGYEQFF	TGTGCCAGCAGCGGAGAGCGGGGGTATGAGCAGTTCTTC	TRBD2	-	TRBV11-3	13	TRBJ2-1
CASSYDVGAGNNEQFF	TGCGCCAGCAGCTATGATGTGGGGGCTGGTAACAATGAGCAGTTCTTC	-	-	TRBV4-1	16	TRBJ2-1
CASSLVAGVNTEAFF	TGTGCCAGTAGCCTTGTAGCGGGGGTGAACACTGAAGCTTTCTTT	-	-	TRBV19	15	TRBJ1-1
CATSTNSGSSYEQYF	TGTGCCACCAGCACTAATAGCGGGAGCTCCTACGAGCAGTACTTC	TRBD2	once	TRBV15	15	TRBJ2-7
CASGPGPLGGAFF	TGTGCCAGTGGCCCTGGACCTCTTGGAGGAGCTTTCTTT	-	-	TRBV28	13	TRBJ1-1
CASSSGRISGNTIYF	TGTGCCAGTAGCTCTGGGAGGATTTCTGGAAACACCATATATTTT	-	-	TRBV19	15	TRBJ1-3
CASSRGRAANTEAFF	TGTGCCAGCAGCCGTGGGAGGGCAGCTAACACTGAAGCTTTTTTT	-	-	TRBV13	15	TRBJ1-1
CATSRDRGHNEQYF	TGTGCCACCAGCAGGGACAGGGGGCACAACGAGCAGTACTTC	TRBD1	-	TRBV15	14	TRBJ2-7
CASSFWYRSGDTGELFF	TGTGCCAGCAGCTTCTGGTATCGGTCAGGGGACACCGGGGAGCTGTTTTTT	-	once	TRBV5-8	17	TRBJ2-2
CASSDQGGGSEAFF	TGTGCCAGCAGTGATCAGGGTGGAGGGTCTGAAGCTTTCTTT	-	-	TRBV2	14	TRBJ1-1
CASSQGQGTYGYTF	TGTGCCAGCAGCCAAGGACAGGGGACCTATGGCTACACCTTC	TRBD1	-	TRBV14	14	TRBJ1-2
CASRETQGLGEKLFF	TGTGCCAGCAGAGAGACACAGGGTCTAGGTGAAAAACTGTTTTTT	-	once	TRBV2	15	TRBJ1-4
CASNPGGPTNTGELFF	TGTGCCAGCAACCCAGGGGGACCTACGAACACCGGGGAGCTGTTTTTT	TRBD1	-	TRBV7-9	16	TRBJ2-2
CASSHKGSYTF	TGTGCCAGCAGTCATAAGGGGAGCTACACCTTC	-	few	TRBV9	11	TRBJ1-2
CASSPGTGSYEQYF	TGTGCCAGTAGCCCCGGGACAGGCTCCTACGAGCAGTACTTC	TRBD1	few	TRBV19	14	TRBJ2-7
CSVAQGWDQPQHF	TGCAGCGTAGCCCAGGGCTGGGATCAGCCCCAGCATTTT	-	-	TRBV29-1	13	TRBJ1-5
CASSQVGGVPSYEQYF	TGCGCCAGCAGCCAAGTAGGAGGAGTCCCTTCCTACGAGCAGTACTTC	-	-	TRBV4-1	16	TRBJ2-7
CASSQVKSSGNTIYF	TGCGCCAGCAGCCAAGTTAAGAGCTCTGGAAACACCATATATTTT	-	-	TRBV4-1	15	TRBJ1-3
CSVEAGDRVGDGYTF	TGCAGCGTTGAAGCGGGGGACAGGGTAGGAGATGGCTACACCTTC	TRBD1	-	TRBV29-1	15	TRBJ1-2
CASSLQGVKETQYF	TGTGCCAGCAGCTTGCAAGGGGTAAAAGAGACCCAGTACTTC	-	-	TRBV5-5	14	TRBJ2-5
CASSLAGGGLGYTF	TGCGCCAGCAGCTTGGCCGGGGGGGGGCTCGGCTACACCTTC	-	once	TRBV5-1	14	TRBJ1-2
CSARKGDGYTF	TGCAGTGCTAGAAAGGGGGATGGCTACACCTTC	-	-	TRBV20-1	11	TRBJ1-2
CASSKGPLEEAGDTDTQYF	TGTGCCAGCAGCAAAGGGCCCCTCGAGGAAGCGGGGGACACAGATACGCAGTATTTT	-	-	TRBV21-1	19	TRBJ2-3
CAISESLRYEQYF	TGTGCCATCAGTGAGTCGCTACGTTACGAGCAGTACTTC	-	-	TRBV10-3	13	TRBJ2-7
CASSPEWETGELFF	TGTGCCAGCAGCCCAGAGTGGGAGACCGGGGAGCTGTTTTTT	-	-	TRBV7-8	14	TRBJ2-2
CASSSYNEQFF	TGTGCCAGCAGCTCGTACAATGAGCAGTTCTTC	-	-	TRBV4-2	11	TRBJ2-1
CAWSGPGLAGYNEQFF	TGTGCCTGGAGTGGGCCCGGACTAGCGGGATACAATGAGCAGTTCTTC	TRBD2	-	TRBV30	16	TRBJ2-1
CASSDWEQETQYF	TGTGCCAGCAGTGACTGGGAGCAAGAGACCCAGTACTTC	-	-	TRBV6-1	13	TRBJ2-5